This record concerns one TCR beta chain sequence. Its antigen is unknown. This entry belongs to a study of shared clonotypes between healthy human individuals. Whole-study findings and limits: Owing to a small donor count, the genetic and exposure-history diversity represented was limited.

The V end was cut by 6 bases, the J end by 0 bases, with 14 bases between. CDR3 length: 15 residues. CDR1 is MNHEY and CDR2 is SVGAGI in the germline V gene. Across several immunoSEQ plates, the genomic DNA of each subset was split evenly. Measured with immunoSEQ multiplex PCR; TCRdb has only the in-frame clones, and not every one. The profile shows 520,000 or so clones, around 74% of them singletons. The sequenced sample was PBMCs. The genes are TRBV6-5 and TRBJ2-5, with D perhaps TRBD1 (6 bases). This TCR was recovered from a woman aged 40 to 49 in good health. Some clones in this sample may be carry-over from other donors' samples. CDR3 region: CASSPGQPYQETQYF. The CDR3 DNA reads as TGTGCCAGCAGCCCAGGACAGCCTTACCAAGAGACCCAGTACTTC.